These 32 T cell receptor beta chains came from one sample sequenced in a study of blood T cell repertoires in COVID-19. TCRdb's copy holds only in-frame clones and misses some; the assay was immunoSEQ multiplex PCR. The sample yields hundreds of thousands of clones, 75% to 90% seen once. Sequenced: PBMCs or T cells enriched from blood (not recorded which). The receptors shown here come from a man aged 30 to 39 who had recovered from COVID-19.

In this sample, this clone turned up many times. The chain employs TRBV11-2 and TRBJ1-2; D is unresolved. The CDR3 has 15 amino acids. CDR1 is SGHAT, CDR2 FQNNGV, per germline. Trimming removed 10 bases from V and 3 bases from J, with 21 bases in between. DNA for the CDR3: TGTGCCATTACAGAGGGTCCCGCGGGTTACTATGGCTACACCTTC. This translates into CAITEGPAGYYGYTF.

This clone was recorded once. V usage is TRBV19 and J usage is TRBJ2-2; the D gene is possibly TRBD2 (5 bases). Per the germline V gene, CDR1 is LNHDA and CDR2 is SQIVND (reference sequence). V lost 6 bases and J 0 bases, leaving 11 bases between the germline ends. The CDR3 totals 15 residues. CDR3 amino acids: CASRGSVANTGELFF. The DNA of the CDR3 is TGTGCCAGTAGAGGGAGCGTTGCGAACACCGGGGAGCTGTTTTTT.

The chain combines TRBV19 with TRBJ2-2; TRBD2 might be the D (5 bases). The CDR3 has 15 residues. Germline V gene sequence: CDR1 LNHDA, CDR2 SQIVND (reference sequence). V was clipped by 0 bases and J by 1 base, with 6 bases between them. CDR3 in DNA: TGTGCCAGTAGTATAGAAGGGAGGAACACCGGGGAGCTGTTTTTT. This codes for CASSIEGRNTGELFF.

V gene TRBV7-9 combines with J gene TRBJ2-4; 7 bases map to TRBD2. Germline V gene data show CDR1 as SEHNR and CDR2 as FQNEAQ (reference sequence). CDR3 length: 16 residues. V trimming: 2 bases; J trimming: 1 base; junction bases outside the gene matches: 5. The CDR3: CASSLTGGAAKNIQYF. The CDR3 DNA is TGTGCCAGCAGCTTAACGGGGGGTGCGGCCAAAAACATTCAGTACTTC. The whole variable domain, filled in from reference TRBV7-9 and TRBJ2-4, reads DTGVSQNPRHKITKRGQNVTFRCDPISEHNRLYWYRQTLGQGPEFLTYFQNEAQLEKSRLLSDRFSAERPKGSFSTLEIQRTEQGDSAMYLCASSLTGGAAKNIQYFGAGTRLSVL.

V usage is TRBV27 and J usage is TRBJ2-1; D is undetermined. CDR3 length: 15 amino acids. V was pared by 3 bases and J by 2 bases, with 11 bases between. Germline V gene lookup returns CDR1 MNHEY and CDR2 SMNVEV (reference sequence). CDR3 in amino acids: CASSLGAATYNEQFF. In DNA, the CDR3 is TGTGCCAGCAGTTTGGGTGCGGCAACCTACAATGAGCAGTTCTTC.

This chain uses TRBV12-3 or TRBV12-4 with TRBJ2-7, with 7 bases identical to TRBD1. The CDR3 consists of 12 residues. Trimming cost V 4 bases and J 7 bases; bases outside gene matches: 4. The CDR3 DNA reads as TGTGCCAGCAGTTACAGGGGCGGTGAGCAGTACTTC. Amino acids: CASSYRGGEQYF.

As for this clone: Other DNA sequences from this sample encode an identical CDR3 as well. The chain recombines TRBV6-5 with TRBJ1-5, with no clear D. CDR1 is MNHEY, CDR2 SVGAGI, per germline. V was cut by 0 bases and J by 0 bases, with 6 bases left in between. The CDR3 is made up of 15 amino acids. For the CDR3, the DNA is TGTGCCAGCAGTTACTCGAGAAATAGCAATCAGCCCCAGCATTTT. Translating gives CASSYSRNSNQPQHF.

The chain carries TRBV28 and TRBJ2-5; D is perhaps TRBD2 (5 bases). Germline CDR1 MDHEN, CDR2 SYDVKM. With 4 bases removed from V and 7 bases from J, the gap between germline ends came to 19 bases. The CDR3 has 15 amino acids. CDR3 sequence reads: CASSSEDRLRGTQYF. DNA of the CDR3: TGTGCCAGCAGTTCCGAGGACCGGCTTCGGGGGACCCAGTACTTC.

The chain carries TRBV4-1 and TRBJ2-1; 8 positions agree with TRBD2. Germline values: CDR1 MGHRA, CDR2 YSYEKL. The junction had 13 bases not matched to a gene; V was cut back by 3 bases and J by 3 bases. The length of the CDR3 is 18 residues. The CDR3: CASSHYSSSGLYYNEQFF. DNA of the CDR3: TGCGCCAGCAGCCACTACTCCTCTAGCGGGCTATACTACAATGAGCAGTTCTTC.

The chain combines TRBV7-3 with TRBJ1-5; D might be TRBD1 (6 bases). The CDR3 length is 19 residues. Germline CDR1 reads SGHTA; CDR2 reads FQGTGA. V shed 2 bases and J shed 3 bases, with 23 bases lying between them. The CDR3 bases are TGTGCCAGCAGCTTATGGTCGGACCCAGGGGTCGGGGTCAATCAGCCCCAGCATTTT. Translating it yields CASSLWSDPGVGVNQPQHF.

As regards this clone: Mismatch with germline at one junction end may stem from a read error. The chain carries TRBV6-1 and TRBJ2-1; 8 bases align to TRBD2. Per germline, CDR1 MNHNS and CDR2 SASEGT. The CDR3 extends over 15 amino acids. The CDR3: CASSQAAGVVDEQFF. CDR3 sequence (DNA): TGTGCCAGCAGTCAAGCAGCGGGAGTGGTCGATGAGCAGTTCTTC.

V usage is TRBV27 and J usage is TRBJ1-1; D uncertain. The V gene lost 6 bases and the J gene lost 2 bases, with 10 bases spanning the gap. The germline V gene encodes CDR1 MNHEY and CDR2 SMNVEV (reference sequence). This CDR3 is built from 13 residues. Written as DNA, the CDR3 is TGTGCCAGCAGCCATGACACCAACACTGAAGCTTTCTTT. As protein: CASSHDTNTEAFF.

This clone appeared a few times. V usage is TRBV5-1 and J usage is TRBJ1-2; 8 bases map to TRBD1. Germline trimming cut 7 bases from V and 8 bases from J; bases unmatched to any gene: 13. The CDR3 sequence is 14 residues long. Germline V lookup: CDR1 SGHRS, CDR2 YFSETQ. DNA of the CDR3: TGCGCCAGCCCCTCGGACAGGGTGAGTACGGGCTACACCTTC. Encoded protein: CASPSDRVSTGYTF.

The V gene is TRBV3-1 (or the pseudogene TRBV3-2), the J gene TRBJ2-6; 10 bases fit TRBD1. Per germline, CDR1 LGHDT and CDR2 YNNKEL (reference sequence). The CDR3 length is 18 residues. Losses at the gene ends were 3 bases for V and 0 bases for J; bases not matched to a gene: 5. The CDR3 coding sequence is TGTGCCAGCAGCCAGGGGACAGGGGACCGCTCTGGGGCCAACGTCCTGACTTTC. It specifies CASSQGTGDRSGANVLTF.

The V and J genes are TRBV4-1 and TRBJ1-4; TRBD1 might be the D (5 bases). Trimming took 1 base from V and 1 from J, leaving 10 bases between them. The CDR3 runs 16 residues. CDR1 MGHRA and CDR2 YSYEKL come from the germline V gene. CDR3 sequence (DNA): TGCGCCAGCAGCCAAGGCAGGGCGGTAACTAATGAAAAACTGTTTTTT. Translation gives CASSQGRAVTNEKLFF.

J is TRBJ1-5 and V is TRBV18; 9 bases are a match to TRBD1. The CDR3 loop spans 16 amino acids. CDR1 is KGHSH and CDR2 is LQKENI in the germline V gene. With V trimmed by 3 bases and J by 0 bases, 3 bases remained unmatched. CDR3 sequence: CASSPQGQGSNQPQHF. In DNA form, the CDR3 reads TGTGCCAGCTCACCCCAGGGACAGGGTAGCAATCAGCCCCAGCATTTT. The full variable domain, rest sourced from reference TRBV18 and TRBJ1-5, is NAGVMQNPRHLVRRRGQEARLRCSPMKGHSHVYWYRQLPEEGLKFMVYLQKENIIDESGMPKERFSAEFPKEGPSILRIQQVVRGDSAAYFCASSPQGQGSNQPQHFGDGTRLSIL.

About this clone: In the same sample, other DNA sequences code for this CDR3. The V call is TRBV19, the J call TRBJ2-7; the match to TRBD1 covers 12 bases. J gave up 7 bases and V 5 bases, and 9 bases lay outside the gene matches. Germline values: CDR1 LNHDA, CDR2 SQIVND (reference sequence). This CDR3 has 15 amino acids. The CDR3 DNA reads TGTGCCAGTAGTTTTGCGGGACAGGGGGCCGGGGAGCAGTACTTC. It specifies CASSFAGQGAGEQYF.

The chain carries TRBV5-1 and TRBJ2-4; D is uncertain. Germline V gene lookup returns CDR1 SGHRS and CDR2 YFSETQ. This CDR3 contains 16 residues. Trimming left V 2 bases short and J 2 bases short, with 14 bases between. This CDR3 is CASSLGFDLTKNIQYF. As DNA, the CDR3 is TGCGCCAGCAGCTTAGGATTCGACTTAACCAAAAACATTCAGTACTTC.

This clone appeared a few times. The genes are TRBV7-2 and TRBJ2-1; the match to TRBD2 covers 13 bases. Trimming took 5 bases from V and 0 from J; bases not matched to a gene: 1. The CDR3 has 16 residues. CDR1 is SGHTA, CDR2 FQGNSA, per germline. Here the CDR3 reads CASSRTSGSSYNEQFF. CDR3 DNA sequence: TGTGCCAGCAGCCGGACTAGCGGGAGCTCCTACAATGAGCAGTTCTTC.

V is TRBV6-5 and J is TRBJ2-5; no clear D. The V end lost 5 bases, the J end lost 4 bases, and 17 bases lay between the germline ends. The length of the CDR3 is 15 residues. Per the germline V gene, CDR1 is MNHEY and CDR2 is SVGAGI. The CDR3 region has the DNA TGTGCCAGCAGTCGGAAAGGAGTAGATCTAGAGACCCAGTACTTC. Its translation: CASSRKGVDLETQYF.

The chain joins TRBV28 to TRBJ2-3, with 8 bases identical to TRBD2. This CDR3 spans 14 amino acids. V was pared by 8 bases and J by 4 bases, with 8 bases of the junction left unmatched. Germline V lookup: CDR1 MDHEN, CDR2 SYDVKM. The CDR3 nucleotides read TGTGCCAGCTTGCCGGGACTAGGAGCAGATACGCAGTATTTT. It specifies CASLPGLGADTQYF.

The rearrangement joins TRBV7-5 to TRBJ2-7; TRBD2, the D gene given by the table, was not confirmed from the DNA. TRBV7-5 is a pseudogene segment. CDR3 length equals 14 residues. As DNA, the CDR3 is TGTGTCAGAAGCAACGTAGCGGGAGTAAGGGAGCAGTACTTC. This codes for CVRSNVAGVREQYF.

The chain joins TRBV28 to TRBJ2-1; D gene ambiguous. The CDR3 is made up of 14 amino acids. With 6 bases removed from V and 8 bases from J, the gap between germline ends came to 17 bases. Per the germline V gene, CDR1 is MDHEN and CDR2 is SYDVKM. CDR3 coding DNA: TGTGCCAGCAGCGCCCCAGGAAATTCCGATGAGCAGTTCTTC. Translation: CASSAPGNSDEQFF.

This clone was counted only a few times. The rearrangement links TRBV3-1 (or the pseudogene TRBV3-2) to TRBJ2-3, with TRBD2 identical over 11 bases. Germline-derived CDR1 and CDR2 are LGHDT and YNNKEL (reference sequence). This CDR3 contains 15 residues. V lost 5 bases to trimming and J lost 2 bases; unmatched junction nucleotides: 3. DNA of the CDR3: TGTGCCAGCAGCAAACTAGCGGGGGCCACAGATACGCAGTATTTT. Its protein is CASSKLAGATDTQYF.

The chain combines TRBV18 with TRBJ2-6; weak D call: TRBD2 (5 bases). Germline V gives CDR1 KGHSH, CDR2 LQKENI. The CDR3 spans 19 residues. The ends were cut back, 6 bases at V and 2 bases at J, with 23 bases in the middle. The CDR3 here is CASSAGPRRRVTGANVLTF. CDR3 coding DNA: TGTGCCAGCTCTGCCGGGCCGCGGAGGAGAGTTACTGGGGCCAACGTCCTGACTTTC.

The J gene is TRBJ2-1, the V gene TRBV19; TRBD2 is a possible D gene (5 bases). CDR1 and CDR2 from the germline V gene are LNHDA and SQIVND (reference sequence). V dropped 1 base and J dropped 8 bases, with 9 bases sitting between them. The CDR3 length is 13 residues. Here the CDR3 reads CASSIGVAYEQFF. The CDR3 DNA sequence: TGTGCCAGTAGTATAGGGGTAGCGTATGAGCAGTTCTTC.

This clone has only a few counts. This rearrangement joins TRBV10-3 to TRBJ2-7; unclear D gene. The CDR3 runs 13 residues. Germline CDR1 and CDR2: ENHRY and SYGVKD. The ends were cut back, 6 bases at V and 1 base at J, with 10 bases in the middle. CDR3 region: CAIRAPASYEQYF. The CDR3 nucleotides read TGTGCCATCAGGGCCCCAGCGTCCTACGAGCAGTACTTC.

The V gene is TRBV27, the J gene TRBJ1-2; D unresolved. CDR1 is MNHEY, CDR2 SMNVEV, per germline (reference sequence). The length of the CDR3 is 13 residues. Trimming cost V 0 bases and J 8 bases, with 10 bases left between them. CDR3 in DNA: TGTGCCAGCAGTTTATCCAGGCAGGAAGGCTACACCTTC. Protein: CASSLSRQEGYTF.

The table lists this clone with a count of one. The gene calls are TRBV24-1 and TRBJ2-3; D is unclear. V lost 4 bases and J lost 6, with 10 bases in between. The CDR3 extends over 13 amino acids. Looked up from germline, CDR1 is KGHDR and CDR2 is SFDVKD. This CDR3 reads CATSESGTDTQYF. The DNA of the CDR3 is TGTGCCACCAGTGAGTCAGGAACGGATACGCAGTATTTT.

This chain uses TRBV23-1 with TRBJ2-7; no reliable D call. TRBV23-1 is annotated as an ORF whose role is uncertain. The CDR3 has 12 residues. The V end lost 8 bases, the J end lost 0 bases, and 8 bases lay between the germline ends. CDR3: CASRHNSYEQYF. The DNA of the CDR3 is TGCGCCAGCCGCCACAACTCCTACGAGCAGTACTTC.

The chain recombines TRBV29-1 with TRBJ2-2; TRBD2 aligns across 12 bases. V shed 6 bases, J shed 8 bases, and the junction held 4 bases outside the gene matches. Looked up from germline, CDR1 is SQVTM and CDR2 is ANQGSEA. The CDR3 spans 13 residues. DNA of the CDR3: TGCAGCGTGAGGACTAGCGGGATTGGGGAGCTGTTTTTT. Protein product: CSVRTSGIGELFF.

The chain is built from TRBV18 and TRBJ2-3, with D perhaps matching TRBD2 (7 bases). Germline-derived CDR1 and CDR2 are KGHSH and LQKENI. With 6 bases removed from V and 6 bases from J, the gap between germline ends came to 16 bases. The length of the CDR3 is 14 residues. The CDR3 loop reads CASSPGGGVDTQYF. In DNA, the CDR3 is TGTGCCAGCTCCCCTGGGGGGGGCGTGGATACGCAGTATTTT.